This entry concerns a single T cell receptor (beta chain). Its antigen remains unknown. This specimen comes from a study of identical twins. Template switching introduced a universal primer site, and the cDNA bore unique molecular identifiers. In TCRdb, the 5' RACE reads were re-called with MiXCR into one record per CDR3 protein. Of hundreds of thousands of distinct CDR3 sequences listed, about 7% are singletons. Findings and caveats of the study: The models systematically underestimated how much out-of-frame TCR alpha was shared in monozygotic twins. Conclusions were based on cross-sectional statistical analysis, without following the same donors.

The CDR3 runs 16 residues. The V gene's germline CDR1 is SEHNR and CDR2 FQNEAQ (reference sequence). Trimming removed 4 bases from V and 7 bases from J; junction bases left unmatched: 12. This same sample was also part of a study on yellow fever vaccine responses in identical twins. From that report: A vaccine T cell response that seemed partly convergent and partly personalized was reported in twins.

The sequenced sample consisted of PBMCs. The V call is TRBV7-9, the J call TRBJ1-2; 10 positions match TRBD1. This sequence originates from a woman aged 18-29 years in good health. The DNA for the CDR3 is TGTGCCAGCAGCTCGGCCCGACAGGGGGCAGCGGGTGGCTACACCTTC. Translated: CASSSARQGAAGGYTF.